This TCR beta chain came from a study of cytomegalovirus exposure and HLA in healthy donors. The study, taken as a whole, reports: The authors reported that TCR beta sequences could predict HLA-A and HLA-B alleles. These predictions were accurate for most subjects in the first cohort. When analyzed later, a missense DCLRE1C variant was found to be linked to TCR beta V- and J-gene trimming. CMV serostatus was the sole immune exposure information available.

A multiplex PCR was run with 60 Vbeta primers and 13 Jbeta primers. Profiling relied on immunoSEQ multiplex PCR, and the TCRdb table lists in-frame clones only, not all of them. This repertoire shows approximately 110,000 clones, roughly 69% found once; its top ten account for about 2%. To note about this clone: The antigen is undetermined.

The receptor comes from a woman in her 30s in good health and CMV-seronegative. The sample comprised PBMCs.

CDR3 coding DNA: TGTGCCTGGAGGCGGGGGAACACCGGGGAGCTGTTTTTT. It is translated as CAWRRGNTGELFF. The V call is TRBV30, the J call TRBJ2-2; TRBD2 might be the D (6 bases). The CDR3 has 13 residues. Trimming removed 3 bases from V and 1 base from J, with 6 bases in between. Germline V gene lookup returns CDR1 GTSNPN and CDR2 SVGIG (reference sequence).